This T cell receptor (beta chain) was documented in a study of CD8+ T cells in alopecia areata. Study-wide points: Normal skin contains resident alphabeta T cells, and these are also sequenced in scalp samples. Alopecia totalis/universalis scalp especially showed more expanded CD8+ clones than normal scalp.

This clone came up once. The antigen remains unidentified. Sequencing templates came from extracted RNA that was reverse transcribed into cDNA. Some clones are missing from TCRdb's copy, which holds only in-frame ones; the method was immunoSEQ multiplex PCR. The table records 98,000 or so clones, 58% of them present only once. Looked up from germline, CDR1 is MNHEY and CDR2 is SVGAGI. Trimming stripped 2 bases from V and 6 bases from J, with 8 bases between. The CDR3 spans 12 residues. Peripheral blood, together with lesional scalp punch biopsies, was collected from alopecia areata patients. PBMCs, the starting material, were the source of sorted CD4+ and CD8+ T cells.

The specimen was NKG2D-low CD8+ T cells sorted from blood. This chain connects TRBV6-5 to TRBJ2-7; D call uncertain. The receptor's source is a human donor with alopecia areata. The CDR3 loop reads CASSYARPEQYF. The CDR3 nucleotides are TGTGCCAGCAGTTACGCCAGGCCCGAGCAGTACTTC.